This TCR beta chain was retrieved from a study of OX40 agonist ivuxolimab in advanced cancers. The assay was immunoSEQ multiplex PCR, and TCRdb's table has in-frame clones only and misses some. The repertoire includes approximately 61,000 clones, 80% to 90% of them detected once, and 1.9% sits in the top ten. CDR1 and CDR2 from the germline V gene are GTSNPN and SVGIG (reference sequence). The CDR3 has 17 residues. This clone was found once. The junction differs from germline at one of its ends, possibly a read error. The V gene is TRBV30, the J gene TRBJ2-2; possibly TRBD2 for D (6 bases). The sequenced sample was CD4+ or CD8+ T cells sorted from blood, obtained in a trial of the OX40 agonist ivuxolimab. The receptor's source is an adult with an advanced solid tumor such as melanoma, head and neck, liver or kidney cancer. The DNA of the CDR3 is TGTGCCTGGGGGGTGAAGGCCCCACCCCGGGTGTCGCGGGGAGCTGTTTTT. Translating gives CAWGVKAPPRVSRGAVF.